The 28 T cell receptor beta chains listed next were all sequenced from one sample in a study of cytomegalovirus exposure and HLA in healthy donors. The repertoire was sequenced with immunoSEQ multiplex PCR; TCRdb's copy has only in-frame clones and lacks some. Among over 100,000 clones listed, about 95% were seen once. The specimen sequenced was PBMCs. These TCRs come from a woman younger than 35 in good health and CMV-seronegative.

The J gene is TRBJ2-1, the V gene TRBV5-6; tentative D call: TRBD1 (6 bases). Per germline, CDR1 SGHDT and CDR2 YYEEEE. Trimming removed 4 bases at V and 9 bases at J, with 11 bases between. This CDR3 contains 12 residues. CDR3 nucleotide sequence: TGTGCCAGCAGCCCTGGGGGCCTTGAGCAGTTCTTC. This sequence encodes CASSPGGLEQFF. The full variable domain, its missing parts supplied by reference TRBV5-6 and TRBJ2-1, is DAGVTQSPTHLIKTRGQQVTLRCSPKSGHDTVSWYQQALGQGPQFIFQYYEEEERQRGNFPDRFSGHQFPNYSSELNVNALLLGDSALYLCASSPGGLEQFFGPGTRLTVL.

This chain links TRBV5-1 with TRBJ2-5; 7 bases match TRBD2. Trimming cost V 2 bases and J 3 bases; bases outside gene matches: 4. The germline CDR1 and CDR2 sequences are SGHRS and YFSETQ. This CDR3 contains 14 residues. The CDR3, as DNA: TGCGCCAGCAGCTTCGGCGGGGGAAAAGAGACCCAGTACTTC. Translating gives CASSFGGGKETQYF.

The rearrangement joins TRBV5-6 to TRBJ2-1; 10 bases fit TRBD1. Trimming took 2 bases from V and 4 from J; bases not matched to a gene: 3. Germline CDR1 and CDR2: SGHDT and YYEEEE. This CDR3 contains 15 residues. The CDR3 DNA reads TGTGCCAGCAGCTTCGGGACAGGGGTATACAATGAGCAGTTCTTC. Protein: CASSFGTGVYNEQFF. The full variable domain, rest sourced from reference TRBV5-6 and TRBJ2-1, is DAGVTQSPTHLIKTRGQQVTLRCSPKSGHDTVSWYQQALGQGPQFIFQYYEEEERQRGNFPDRFSGHQFPNYSSELNVNALLLGDSALYLCASSFGTGVYNEQFFGPGTRLTVL.

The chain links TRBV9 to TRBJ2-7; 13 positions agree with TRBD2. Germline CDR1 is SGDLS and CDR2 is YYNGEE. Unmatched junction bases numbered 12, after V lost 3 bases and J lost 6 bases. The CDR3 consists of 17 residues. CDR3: CASSASPTSGRISEQYF. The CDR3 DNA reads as TGTGCCAGCAGCGCCTCCCCGACTAGCGGGAGGATCAGCGAGCAGTACTTC. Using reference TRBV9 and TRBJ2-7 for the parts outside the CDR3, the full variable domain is DSGVTQTPKHLITATGQRVTLRCSPRSGDLSVYWYQQSLDQGLQFLIQYYNGEERAKGNILERFSAQQFPDLHSELNLSSLELGDSALYFCASSASPTSGRISEQYFGPGTRLTVT.

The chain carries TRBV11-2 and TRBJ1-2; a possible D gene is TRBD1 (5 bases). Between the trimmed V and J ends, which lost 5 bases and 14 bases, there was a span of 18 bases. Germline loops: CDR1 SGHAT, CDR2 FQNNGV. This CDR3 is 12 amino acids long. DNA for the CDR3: TGTGCCAGCAGCCTAGGGGTAGGCAGGGAAACCTTC. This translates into CASSLGVGRETF.

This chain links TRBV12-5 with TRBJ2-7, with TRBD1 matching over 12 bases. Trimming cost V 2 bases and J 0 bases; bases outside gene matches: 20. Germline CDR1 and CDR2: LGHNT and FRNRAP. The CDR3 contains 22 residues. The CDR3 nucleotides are TGTGCTAGTGGTTTGTCGACAATAGGGGACAGGGGGCAAGAGCGGGCCTCCTACGAGCAGTACTTC. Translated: CASGLSTIGDRGQERASYEQYF.

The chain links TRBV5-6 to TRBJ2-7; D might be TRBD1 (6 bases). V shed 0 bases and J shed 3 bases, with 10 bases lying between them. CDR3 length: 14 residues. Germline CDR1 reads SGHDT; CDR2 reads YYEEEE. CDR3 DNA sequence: TGTGCCAGCAGCTTGGGTGAAGGGGGCTACGAGCAGTACTTC. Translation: CASSLGEGGYEQYF.

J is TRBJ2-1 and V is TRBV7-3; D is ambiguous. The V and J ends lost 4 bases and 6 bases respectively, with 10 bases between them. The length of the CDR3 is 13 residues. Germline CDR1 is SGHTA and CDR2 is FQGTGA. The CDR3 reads CASSSTLSNEQFF. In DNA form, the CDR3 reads TGTGCCAGCAGCTCTACTCTGTCCAATGAGCAGTTCTTC.

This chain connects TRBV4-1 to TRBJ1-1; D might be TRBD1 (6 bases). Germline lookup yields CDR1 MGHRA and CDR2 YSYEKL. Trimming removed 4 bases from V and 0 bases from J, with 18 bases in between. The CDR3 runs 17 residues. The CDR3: CASSPPTGLGMNTEAFF. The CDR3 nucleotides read TGCGCCAGCAGCCCCCCTACAGGGCTGGGCATGAACACTGAAGCTTTCTTT.

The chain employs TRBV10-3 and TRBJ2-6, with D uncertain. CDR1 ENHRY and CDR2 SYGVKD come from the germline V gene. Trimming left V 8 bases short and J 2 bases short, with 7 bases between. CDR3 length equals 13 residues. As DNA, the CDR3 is TGTGCCATCCAGGTGGCTGGGGCCAACGTCCTGACTTTC. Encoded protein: CAIQVAGANVLTF.

The CDR3 DNA follows: TGTGCCAGCAGAGGGGAATACTCGTACGAGCAGTACTTC. Translation gives CASRGEYSYEQYF. The rearrangement links TRBV11-2 to TRBJ2-7, with D possibly being TRBD1 (5 bases). Deletions cut 6 bases from V and 4 bases from J, with 13 bases between. The CDR3 runs 13 residues. The V gene's germline CDR1 is SGHAT and CDR2 FQNNGV.

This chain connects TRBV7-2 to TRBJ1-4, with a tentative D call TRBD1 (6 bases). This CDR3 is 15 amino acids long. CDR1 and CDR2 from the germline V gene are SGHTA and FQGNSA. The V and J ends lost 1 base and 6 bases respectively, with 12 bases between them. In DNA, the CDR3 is TGTGCCAGCAGCTTAGAGGGGGTCTTCTATGAAAAACTGTTTTTT. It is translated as CASSLEGVFYEKLFF.

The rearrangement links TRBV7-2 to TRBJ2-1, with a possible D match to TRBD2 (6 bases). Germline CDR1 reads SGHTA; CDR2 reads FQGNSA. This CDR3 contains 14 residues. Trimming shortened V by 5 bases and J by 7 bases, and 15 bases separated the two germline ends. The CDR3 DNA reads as TGTGCCAGCAGCCGAGACCGGGACTTAAATGAGCAGTTCTTC. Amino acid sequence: CASSRDRDLNEQFF. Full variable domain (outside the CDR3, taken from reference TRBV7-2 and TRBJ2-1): GAGVSQSPSNKVTEKGKDVELRCDPISGHTALYWYRQSLGQGLEFLIYFQGNSAPDKSGLPSDRFSAERTGGSVSTLTIQRTQQEDSAVYLCASSRDRDLNEQFFGPGTRLTVL.

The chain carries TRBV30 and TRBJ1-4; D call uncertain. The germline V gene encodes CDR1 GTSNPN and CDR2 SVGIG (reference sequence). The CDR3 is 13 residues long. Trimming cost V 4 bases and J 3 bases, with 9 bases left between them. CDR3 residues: CAWNMQANEKLFF. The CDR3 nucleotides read TGTGCCTGGAATATGCAGGCTAATGAAAAACTGTTTTTT. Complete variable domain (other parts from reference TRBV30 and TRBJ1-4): SQTIHQWPATLVQPVGSPLSLECTVEGTSNPNLYWYRQAAGRGLQLLFYSVGIGQISSEVPQNLSASRPQDRQFILSSKKLLLSDSGFYLCAWNMQANEKLFFGSGTQLSVL.

As DNA, the CDR3 is TGTGCCAGCAGCCCGAGGGACATCTACGAGCAGTACTTC. Translated, it gives CASSPRDIYEQYF. The rearrangement uses TRBV7-2 and TRBJ2-7; D possibly corresponds to TRBD1 (6 bases). CDR1 and CDR2 (germline): SGHTA, FQGNSA. Trimming left V 5 bases short and J 3 bases short, with 11 bases between. This CDR3 contains 13 residues.

In DNA form, the CDR3 reads TGCGCCAGCAGCTTGCCAGGGGGCATGACTGAAGCTTTCTTT. Amino acid sequence: CASSLPGGMTEAFF. This chain uses TRBV5-1 with TRBJ1-1; 8 positions match TRBD1. The CDR3 has 14 amino acids. V was clipped by 1 base and J by 5 bases; unmatched bases: 4. CDR1 and CDR2 (germline): SGHRS, YFSETQ.

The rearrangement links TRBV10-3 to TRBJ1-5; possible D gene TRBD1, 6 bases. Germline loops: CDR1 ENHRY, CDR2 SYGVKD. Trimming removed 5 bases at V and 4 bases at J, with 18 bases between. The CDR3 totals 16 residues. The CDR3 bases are TGTGCCATCAGTAACATGGGAGGGCAGGGGAATCAGCCCCAGCATTTT. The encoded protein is CAISNMGGQGNQPQHF.

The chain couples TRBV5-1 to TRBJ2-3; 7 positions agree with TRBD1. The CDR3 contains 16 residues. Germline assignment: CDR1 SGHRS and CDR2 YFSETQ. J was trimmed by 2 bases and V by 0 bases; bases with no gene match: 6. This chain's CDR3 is CASSLVRTGPTDTQYF. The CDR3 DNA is TGCGCCAGCAGCTTGGTAAGGACAGGACCCACAGATACGCAGTATTTT.

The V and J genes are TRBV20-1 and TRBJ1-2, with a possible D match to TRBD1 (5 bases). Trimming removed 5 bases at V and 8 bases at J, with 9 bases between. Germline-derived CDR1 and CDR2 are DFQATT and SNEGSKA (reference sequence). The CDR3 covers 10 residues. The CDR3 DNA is TGCAGTGCTGACAGTCGCGGCTACACCTTC. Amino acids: CSADSRGYTF.

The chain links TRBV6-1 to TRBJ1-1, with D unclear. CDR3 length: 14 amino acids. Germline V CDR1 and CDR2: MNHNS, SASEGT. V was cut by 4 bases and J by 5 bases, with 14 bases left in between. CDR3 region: CASSGREGWTEAFF. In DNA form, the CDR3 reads TGTGCCAGCAGTGGCCGGGAGGGATGGACTGAAGCTTTCTTT.

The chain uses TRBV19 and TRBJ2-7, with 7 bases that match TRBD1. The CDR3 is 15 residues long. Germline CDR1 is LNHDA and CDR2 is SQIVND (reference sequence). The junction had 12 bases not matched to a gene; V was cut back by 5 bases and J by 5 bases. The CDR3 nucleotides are TGTGCCAGTAGTGATGAGGGGGCGAAGATTCACGAGCAGTACTTC. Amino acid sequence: CASSDEGAKIHEQYF. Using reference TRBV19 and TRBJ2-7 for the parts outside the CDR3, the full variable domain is DGGITQSPKYLFRKEGQNVTLSCEQNLNHDAMYWYRQDPGQGLRLIYYSQIVNDFQKGDIAEGYSVSREKKESFPLTVTSAQKNPTAFYLCASSDEGAKIHEQYFGPGTRLTVT.

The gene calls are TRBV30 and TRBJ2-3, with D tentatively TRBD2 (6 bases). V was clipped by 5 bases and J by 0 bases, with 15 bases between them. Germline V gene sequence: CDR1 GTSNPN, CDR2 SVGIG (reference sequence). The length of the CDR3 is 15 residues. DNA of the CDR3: TGTGCCTGGGCTTCTTGGGGGAGGAGCACAGATACGCAGTATTTT. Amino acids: CAWASWGRSTDTQYF.

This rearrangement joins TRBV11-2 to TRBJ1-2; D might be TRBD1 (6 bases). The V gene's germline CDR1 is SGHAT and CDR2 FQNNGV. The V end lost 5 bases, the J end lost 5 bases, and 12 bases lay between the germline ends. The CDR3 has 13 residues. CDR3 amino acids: CASSARTAYGYTF. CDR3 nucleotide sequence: TGTGCCAGCAGCGCCCGGACAGCTTATGGCTACACCTTC.

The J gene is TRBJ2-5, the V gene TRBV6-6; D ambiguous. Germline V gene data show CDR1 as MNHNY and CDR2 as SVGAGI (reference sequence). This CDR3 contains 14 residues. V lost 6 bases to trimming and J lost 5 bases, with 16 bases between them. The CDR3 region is CASSNPGRPETQYF. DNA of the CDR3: TGTGCCAGCAGCAACCCCGGCAGGCCGGAGACCCAGTACTTC.

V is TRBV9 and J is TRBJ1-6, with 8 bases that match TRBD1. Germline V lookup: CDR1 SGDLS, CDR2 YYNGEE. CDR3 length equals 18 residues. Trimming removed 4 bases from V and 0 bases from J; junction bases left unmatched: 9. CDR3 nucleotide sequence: TGTGCCAGCAGCCCAAAGACAGGGGACCGCTCCTATAATTCACCCCTCCACTTT. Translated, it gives CASSPKTGDRSYNSPLHF.

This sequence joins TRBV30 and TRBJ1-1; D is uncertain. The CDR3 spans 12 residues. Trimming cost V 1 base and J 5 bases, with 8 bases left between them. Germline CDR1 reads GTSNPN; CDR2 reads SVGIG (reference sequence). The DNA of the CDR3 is TGTGCCTGGAGTGCCCCGGGTACTGAAGCTTTCTTT. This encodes CAWSAPGTEAFF.

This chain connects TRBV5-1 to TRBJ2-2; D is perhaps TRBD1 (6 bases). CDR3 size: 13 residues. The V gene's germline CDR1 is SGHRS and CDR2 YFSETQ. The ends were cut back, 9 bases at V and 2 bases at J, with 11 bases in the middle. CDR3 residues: CATKQGNTGELFF. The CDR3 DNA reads TGCGCCACCAAACAGGGCAACACCGGGGAGCTGTTTTTT. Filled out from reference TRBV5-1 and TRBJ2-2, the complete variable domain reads KAGVTQTPRYLIKTRGQQVTLSCSPISGHRSVSWYQQTPGQGLQFLFEYFSETQRNKGNFPGRFSGRQFSNSRSEMNVSTLELGDSALYLCATKQGNTGELFFGEGSRLTVL.

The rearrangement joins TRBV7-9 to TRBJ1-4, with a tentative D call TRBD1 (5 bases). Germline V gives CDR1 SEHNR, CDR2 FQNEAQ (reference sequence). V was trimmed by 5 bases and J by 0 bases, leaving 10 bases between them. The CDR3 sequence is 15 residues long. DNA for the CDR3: TGTGCCAGCAGCCTGGTAGGGGCAACTAATGAAAAACTGTTTTTT. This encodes CASSLVGATNEKLFF.